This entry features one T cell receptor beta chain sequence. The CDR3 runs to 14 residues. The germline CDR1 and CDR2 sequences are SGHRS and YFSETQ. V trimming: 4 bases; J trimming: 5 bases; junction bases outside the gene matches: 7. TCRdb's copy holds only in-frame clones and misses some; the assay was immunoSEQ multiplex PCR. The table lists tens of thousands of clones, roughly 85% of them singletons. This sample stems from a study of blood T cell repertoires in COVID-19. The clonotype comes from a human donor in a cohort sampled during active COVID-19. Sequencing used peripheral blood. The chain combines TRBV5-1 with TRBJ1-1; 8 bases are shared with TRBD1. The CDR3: CASSPQGAGTEAFF. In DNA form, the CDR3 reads TGCGCCAGCAGCCCTCAGGGGGCTGGGACTGAAGCTTTCTTT.